The following is a T cell receptor beta chain sequence with its context. Trimming left V 3 bases short and J 5 bases short, with 13 bases between. This CDR3 contains 15 residues. The germline V gene has CDR1 KGHDR and CDR2 SFDVKD. The data were obtained in a study of blood T cell repertoires in COVID-19. Study-wide background: Samples of COVID-19 (acute and convalescent) were obtained from the United States, Italy and Spain. From T cells, B-cell-depleted T cells, or PBMCs came the material, which was cDNA or gDNA.

The data were produced by immunoSEQ multiplex PCR, yet TCRdb's version contains in-frame clones alone and is incomplete. The sample contains some 300,000 clones, about 90% of which appear only once. Participant reports of clinical history set cohort assignment. Sequencing input: PBMCs or T cells enriched from blood (not recorded which). The sequence came from a woman in her thirties who had recovered from COVID-19. The V and J genes are TRBV24-1 and TRBJ2-1; weak D call: TRBD1 (6 bases). The CDR3 DNA reads TGTGCCACCAGTGATACGGACAGTGAAAACAATGAGCAGTTCTTC. Translating it yields CATSDTDSENNEQFF.